This T cell receptor (beta chain) was sequenced in a study of tumor and adjacent non-tumor tissue in lung cancer. Across the study: Patients were aged roughly 30 to 76, about ten men and about five women, stage I to III.

As concerns this clonotype: Its antigen is unidentified.

Germline values: CDR1 SGHRS, CDR2 YFSETQ. The CDR3 consists of 16 residues. V lost 0 bases, J lost 6 bases, and 18 bases lay in between. Overall study findings and caveats: Shorter survival was associated with higher TCR diversity in tumors. Normal lung showed higher cumulative top 100 clone frequency than tumor. Significantly higher TCR diversity was found in tumor than normal lung.

The library came from three nested PCR rounds adapted from ARM-PCR protocols. Using its own MiXCR run on the multiplex PCR reads, TCRdb lists one record per CDR3 protein. The data hold around 66,000 distinct CDR3 sequences, with around three quarters observed a single time. RNA was extracted from bulk tissue without any cell sorting. This chain connects TRBV5-1 to TRBJ2-5, with TRBD2 as a possible D gene (6 bases). Material: lung tumor tissue. The receptor comes from a man in his sixties with non-small cell lung cancer. Written as DNA, the CDR3 is TGCGCCAGCAGCTTGGTTAGCGGCAGTCGGGGAAAGACCCAGTACTTC. Its translation: CASSLVSGSRGKTQYF.